Below are 4 T cell receptor beta chains sequenced from a single sample in a study of OX40 agonist ivuxolimab in advanced cancers. Receptor libraries were prepared by the immunoSEQ multiplex PCR assay. Here the immuneACCESS table is served through TCRdb, limited to in-frame sequences with V and J called. Missing clones are a known gap in these copies; in checked studies unresolved V genes cover under half, and the rest lacks a known reason. This sample holds fewer than 45,000 clones; approximately 84% were observed only once. The ten largest clones add up to about 7% of the sample. The specimen was CD4+ or CD8+ T cells sorted from blood, collected in a trial of the OX40 agonist ivuxolimab. The origin of the receptors is an adult with an advanced solid tumor such as melanoma, head and neck, liver or kidney cancer.

V is TRBV9 and J is TRBJ2-5; 12 nucleotides agree with TRBD2. The CDR3 covers 15 residues. V dropped 1 base and J dropped 5; count of bases not matched to a gene: 3. Per the germline V gene, CDR1 is SGDLS and CDR2 is YYNGEE. As DNA, the CDR3 is TGTGCCAGCAGCGTAACGCTAGCGGGAGGGGAGACCCAGTACTTC. Translated: CASSVTLAGGETQYF.

The gene calls are TRBV11-2 and TRBJ1-2; no definite D call. Germline CDR1 SGHAT, CDR2 FQNNGV. The CDR3 extends over 11 amino acids. V dropped 1 base and J dropped 8 bases, with 5 bases sitting between them. The DNA for the CDR3 is TGTGCCAGCAGCTTAGGAGGGGGCTACACCTTC. Translation: CASSLGGGYTF.

The chain combines TRBV4-3 with TRBJ1-6, with D possibly TRBD1 on 5 matching bases. V was trimmed by 1 base and J by 8 bases, leaving 15 bases between them. The length of the CDR3 is 16 residues. Per the germline V gene, CDR1 is LGHNA and CDR2 is YSLEER. The CDR3 DNA sequence: TGCGCCAGCAGCCAAGGTGTTGGGGGTGATTATTCACCCCTCCACTTT. It yields the protein CASSQGVGGDYSPLHF.

In its sample, this clone is medium-sized. V usage is TRBV29-1 and J usage is TRBJ2-7; 8 positions agree with TRBD1. The germline CDR1 and CDR2 sequences are SQVTM and ANQGSEA. V shed 6 bases and J 1 base; nucleotides not matched to a gene: 5. The CDR3 contains 13 residues. This CDR3 is CSVRRTGSYEQYF. The CDR3 nucleotides read TGCAGCGTGCGACGGACAGGGTCCTACGAGCAGTACTTC.